These 15 T cell receptor beta chains came from one sample sequenced in a study of T cells in Graves' hyperthyroidism and ophthalmopathy. RNA transcripts were the template for amplifying TCR beta CDR3 regions. A first-round RT-PCR of the TCR CDR3 used the HTBI primer set. TCRdb passed the multiplex PCR reads through MiXCR, listing each CDR3 protein once. The sample shows around 600,000 distinct CDR3 sequences, more than 12% of them seen only once. Sequencing was done on a sample of blood. Source of these receptors: a woman aged 50 to 65 with Graves' ophthalmopathy.

Ten or more counts support this clonotype. The J gene is TRBJ1-2, the V gene TRBV9, with 9 bases fitting TRBD1. Looked up from germline, CDR1 is SGDLS and CDR2 is YYNGEE. Unmatched junction bases numbered 6, after V lost 3 bases and J lost 3 bases. This CDR3 has 15 amino acids. The CDR3, as DNA: TGTGCCAGCAGCGAGGGACAGGGTTTCGACTATGGCTACACCTTC. This encodes CASSEGQGFDYGYTF.

In regard to this clonotype: A much bigger clone sits one base away, suggesting this may be a read error. The J gene is TRBJ2-7, the V gene TRBV20-1, with TRBD1 identical over 7 bases. Germline V lookup: CDR1 DFQATT, CDR2 SNEGSKA (reference sequence). This CDR3 has 14 residues. The junction had 10 bases not matched to a gene; V was cut back by 8 bases and J by 0 bases. This CDR3 is CSTPQGSSSYEQYF. In DNA, the CDR3 is TGCAGTACCCCACAGGGGTCCTCCTCCTACGAGCAGTACTTC.

V usage is TRBV15 and J usage is TRBJ1-1; 8 bases fit TRBD1. With 8 bases clipped from V and 11 bases from J, the junction kept 16 bases outside the gene matches. The CDR3 length is 14 residues. In germline, CDR1 is LNHNV, CDR2 YYDKDF (reference sequence). CDR3 amino acids: CATSAQTGGLWAFF. The CDR3 coding sequence is TGTGCCACCTCCGCCCAAACAGGGGGTTTATGGGCTTTCTTT. Supplemented by reference TRBV15 and TRBJ1-1, the full variable domain reads DAMVIQNPRYQVTQFGKPVTLSCSQTLNHNVMYWYQQKSSQAPKLLFHYYDKDFNNEADTPDNFQSRRPNTSFCFLDIRSPGLGDTAMYLCATSAQTGGLWAFFGQGTRLTVV.

As for this clonotype: This may stem from a read error, because a much larger clone lies one nucleotide away. The chain joins TRBV11-1 to TRBJ1-6; 8 nucleotides agree with TRBD1. The CDR3 extends over 16 amino acids. Germline CDR1 reads SGHAT; CDR2 reads FQDESV (reference sequence). J gave up 7 bases and V 3 bases, and 8 bases lay outside the gene matches. CDR3: CASSLQGARLNSPLHF. The CDR3 nucleotides are TGTGCCAGCAGCTTGCAGGGGGCAAGGTTGAATTCACCCCTCCACTTT.

Comment on this clonotype: This could be a read error, since a much larger clone is one nucleotide away. The V gene is TRBV7-9, the J gene TRBJ2-1; TRBD2 matches 7 bases. Trimming removed 4 bases from V and 7 bases from J; junction bases left unmatched: 10. This CDR3 contains 15 residues. Germline loops: CDR1 SEHNR, CDR2 FQNEAQ (reference sequence). CDR3: CASSSQAGEGNEQFF. In DNA, the CDR3 is TGTGCCAGCAGCTCCCAGGCGGGAGAGGGAAATGAGCAGTTCTTC.

V and J are TRBV6-5 and TRBJ2-5, with no clear D. Trimming took 2 bases from V and 1 from J, leaving 17 bases between them. Germline V gives CDR1 MNHEY, CDR2 SVGAGI. This CDR3 has 17 amino acids. The CDR3 here is CASSYGRLGRTQETQYF. The CDR3 nucleotides are TGTGCCAGCAGTTACGGGCGCCTCGGCAGGACCCAAGAGACCCAGTACTTC.

The rearrangement joins TRBV12-3 or TRBV12-4 to TRBJ1-6; D perhaps matches TRBD1 (6 bases). V was cut by 3 bases and J by 7 bases, with 16 bases left in between. The CDR3 runs 16 residues. This CDR3 reads CASSLVRGGRNSPLHF. Written as DNA, the CDR3 is TGTGCCAGCAGTTTGGTCAGGGGTGGTCGAAATTCACCCCTCCACTTT.

This clonotype has at least ten counts. V and J are TRBV6-1 and TRBJ1-2; D unresolved. The CDR3 is 14 amino acids. Germline CDR1 is MNHNS and CDR2 is SASEGT. Deletions cut 0 bases from V and 4 bases from J, with 9 bases between. The CDR3 spells CASSEAGRIYGYTF. CDR3 bases: TGTGCCAGCAGTGAAGCAGGACGGATCTATGGCTACACCTTC.

This clonotype was seen at least ten times. The chain uses TRBV20-1 and TRBJ1-1; D not certain. V lost 0 bases and J 2 bases, leaving 16 bases between the germline ends. From germline, CDR1 is DFQATT and CDR2 SNEGSKA (reference sequence). The CDR3 has 16 amino acids. CDR3 DNA sequence: TGCAGTGCTAGAGATTTTCGGACGGAGTCTAACACTGAAGCTTTCTTT. It is translated as CSARDFRTESNTEAFF.

This clonotype was observed many times. The chain recombines TRBV4-3 with TRBJ2-5; D assignment may be TRBD1 or TRBD2 (5 bases each). Trimming cost V 1 base and J 8 bases, with 17 bases left between them. Germline V CDR1 and CDR2: LGHNA, YSLEER. CDR3 length: 15 amino acids. The CDR3 sequence is CASSQARGVRDTQYF. CDR3 nucleotide sequence: TGCGCCAGCAGCCAAGCAAGGGGAGTTCGGGATACCCAGTACTTC.

Here the CDR3 reads CASSSGGQSTDTQYF. CDR3 nucleotides: TGTGCCAGCAGTTCGGGGGGACAGAGCACAGATACGCAGTATTTT. The chain employs TRBV28 and TRBJ2-3, with D perhaps given as TRBD1 or TRBD2 (7 bases each). Germline CDR1 reads MDHEN; CDR2 reads SYDVKM. The CDR3 length is 15 residues. V was cut by 4 bases and J by 0 bases, with 11 bases left in between.

This clonotype turned up a few times. CDR3 bases: TGTGCCAGCAGCGTAGCCCCTCCGACTAGCGGGGTAGGGCATGAGCAGTTCTTC. It yields the protein CASSVAPPTSGVGHEQFF. This rearrangement joins TRBV9 to TRBJ2-1, with TRBD2 identical over 11 bases. The V and J ends lost 0 bases and 8 bases, in that order; junction bases with no gene match: 13. The V gene's germline CDR1 is SGDLS and CDR2 YYNGEE. The CDR3 has 18 residues.

The V and J genes are TRBV10-3 and TRBJ2-1; 8 bases align to TRBD2. J lost 8 bases, V lost 10 bases, and 10 bases had no gene match. Germline-derived CDR1 and CDR2 are ENHRY and SYGVKD. The CDR3 extends over 13 amino acids. The CDR3 sequence is CATLPAGADEQFF. CDR3 in DNA: TGTGCCACCCTTCCAGCGGGAGCGGATGAGCAGTTCTTC.

This clonotype has just a few counts. The chain employs TRBV11-3 and TRBJ2-7; D is unclear. Germline CDR1 reads SGHNT; CDR2 reads YENEEA. The CDR3 spans 13 residues. The ends were cut back, 3 bases at V and 5 bases at J, with 11 bases in the middle. The CDR3 here is CASSFWDGDEQYF. In DNA form, the CDR3 reads TGTGCCAGCAGCTTTTGGGATGGGGACGAGCAGTACTTC.

This clonotype was seen more than once but under ten times. The conserved phenylalanine or tryptophan is not found at the CDR3 terminus, so this likely reflects a read error. The rearrangement links TRBV20-1 to TRBJ2-7; 8 nucleotides align to TRBD1. The CDR3 covers 17 residues. V lost 3 bases to trimming and J lost 1 base; unmatched junction nucleotides: 14. Germline V gives CDR1 DFQATT, CDR2 SNEGSKA (reference sequence). The CDR3, as DNA: TGCAGTGCTAGGGGGGACAGGCCAACTTATCTTTCCTACGAGCAGTACCTC. Amino acids: CSARGDRPTYLSYEQYL.